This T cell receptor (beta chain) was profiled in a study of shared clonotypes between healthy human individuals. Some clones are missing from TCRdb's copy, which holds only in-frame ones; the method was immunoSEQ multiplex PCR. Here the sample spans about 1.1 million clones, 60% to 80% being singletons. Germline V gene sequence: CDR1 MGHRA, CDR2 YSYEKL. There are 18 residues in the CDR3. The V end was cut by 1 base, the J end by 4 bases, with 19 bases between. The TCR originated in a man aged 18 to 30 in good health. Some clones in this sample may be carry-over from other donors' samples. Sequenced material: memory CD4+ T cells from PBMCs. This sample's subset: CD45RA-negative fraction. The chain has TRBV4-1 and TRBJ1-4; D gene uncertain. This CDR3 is CASSQGGTGVHINEKLFF. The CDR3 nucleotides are TGCGCCAGCAGCCAAGGGGGAACCGGGGTACATATTAATGAAAAACTGTTTTTT.